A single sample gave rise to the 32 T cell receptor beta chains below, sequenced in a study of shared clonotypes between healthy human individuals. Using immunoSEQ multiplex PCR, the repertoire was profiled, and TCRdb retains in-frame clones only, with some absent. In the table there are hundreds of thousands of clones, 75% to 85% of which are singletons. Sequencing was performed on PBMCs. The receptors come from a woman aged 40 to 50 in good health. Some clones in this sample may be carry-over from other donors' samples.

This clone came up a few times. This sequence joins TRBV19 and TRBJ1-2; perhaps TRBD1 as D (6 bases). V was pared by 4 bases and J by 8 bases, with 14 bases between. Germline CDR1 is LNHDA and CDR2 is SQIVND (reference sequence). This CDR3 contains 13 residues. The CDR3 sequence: CASSKLQGRGYTF. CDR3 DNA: TGTGCCAGTAGTAAACTACAGGGTCGGGGCTACACCTTC.

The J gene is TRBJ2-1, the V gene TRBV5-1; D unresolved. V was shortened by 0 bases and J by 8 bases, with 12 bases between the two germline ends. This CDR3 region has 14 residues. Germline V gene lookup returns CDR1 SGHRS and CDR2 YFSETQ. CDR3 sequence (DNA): TGCGCCAGCAGCTTGGGGGGATCAAGGGATGAGCAGTTCTTC. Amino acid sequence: CASSLGGSRDEQFF.

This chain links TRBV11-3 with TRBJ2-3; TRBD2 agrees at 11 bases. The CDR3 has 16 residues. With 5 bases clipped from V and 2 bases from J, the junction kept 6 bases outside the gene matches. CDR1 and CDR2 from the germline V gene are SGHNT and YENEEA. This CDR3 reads CASSPASGRFTDTQYF. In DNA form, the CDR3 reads TGTGCCAGCAGCCCTGCTAGCGGGAGGTTCACAGATACGCAGTATTTT.

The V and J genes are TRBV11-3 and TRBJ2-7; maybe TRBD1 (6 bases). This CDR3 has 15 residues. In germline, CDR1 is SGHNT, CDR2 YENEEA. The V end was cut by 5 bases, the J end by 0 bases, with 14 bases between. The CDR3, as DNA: TGTGCCAGCAGCCCTGGACAGCGAAGCTCCTACGAGCAGTACTTC. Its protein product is CASSPGQRSSYEQYF.

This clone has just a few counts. The CDR3 DNA is TGTGCCAGCAGGGGAGGCTCCACCACCGGGGAGCTGTTTTTT. Protein: CASRGGSTTGELFF. V is TRBV7-2 and J is TRBJ2-2, with a tentative D call TRBD2 (6 bases). V was shortened by 6 bases and J by 4 bases, with 12 bases between the two germline ends. The CDR3 extends over 14 amino acids. Looked up from germline, CDR1 is SGHTA and CDR2 is FQGNSA. The whole variable domain, filled in from reference TRBV7-2 and TRBJ2-2, reads GAGVSQSPSNKVTEKGKDVELRCDPISGHTALYWYRQSLGQGLEFLIYFQGNSAPDKSGLPSDRFSAERTGGSVSTLTIQRTQQEDSAVYLCASRGGSTTGELFFGEGSRLTVL.

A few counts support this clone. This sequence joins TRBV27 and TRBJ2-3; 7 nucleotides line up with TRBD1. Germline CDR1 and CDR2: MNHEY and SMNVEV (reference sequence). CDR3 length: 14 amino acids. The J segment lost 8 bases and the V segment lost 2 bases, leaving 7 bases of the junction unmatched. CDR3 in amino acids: CASSLQQGFGTQYF. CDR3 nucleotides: TGTGCCAGCAGTTTACAACAGGGGTTTGGTACGCAGTATTTT.

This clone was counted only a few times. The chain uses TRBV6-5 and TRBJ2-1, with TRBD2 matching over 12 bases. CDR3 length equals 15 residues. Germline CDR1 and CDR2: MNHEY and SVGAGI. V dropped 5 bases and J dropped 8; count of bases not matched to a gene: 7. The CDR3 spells CASSLSSGRGYEQFF. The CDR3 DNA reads TGTGCCAGCAGTCTCTCTAGCGGGAGGGGGTATGAGCAGTTCTTC.

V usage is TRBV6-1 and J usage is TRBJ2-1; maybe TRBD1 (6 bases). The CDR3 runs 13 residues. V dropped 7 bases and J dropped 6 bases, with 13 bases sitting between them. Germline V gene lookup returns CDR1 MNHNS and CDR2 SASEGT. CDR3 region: CASMRAGVNEQFF. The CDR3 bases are TGTGCCAGCATGAGAGCAGGGGTCAATGAGCAGTTCTTC.

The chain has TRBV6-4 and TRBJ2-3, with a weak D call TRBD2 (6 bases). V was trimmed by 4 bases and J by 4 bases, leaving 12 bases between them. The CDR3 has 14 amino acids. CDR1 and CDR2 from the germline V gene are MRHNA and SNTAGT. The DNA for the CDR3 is TGTGCCAGCAGTGCCGGGGGAGAGGCAGATACGCAGTATTTT. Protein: CASSAGGEADTQYF.

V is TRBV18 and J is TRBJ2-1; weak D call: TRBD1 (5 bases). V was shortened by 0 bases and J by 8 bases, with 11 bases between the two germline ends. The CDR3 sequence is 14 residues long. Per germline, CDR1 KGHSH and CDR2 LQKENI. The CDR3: CASSPPPGAHEQFF. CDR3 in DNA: TGTGCCAGCTCACCACCCCCTGGGGCCCATGAGCAGTTCTTC.

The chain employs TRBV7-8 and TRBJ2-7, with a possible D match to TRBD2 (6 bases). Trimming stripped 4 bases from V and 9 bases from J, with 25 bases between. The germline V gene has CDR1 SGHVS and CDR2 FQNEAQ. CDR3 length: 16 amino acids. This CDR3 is CASSSRSRNGRKWQYF. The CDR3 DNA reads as TGTGCCAGCAGCTCTCGCTCTCGGAACGGGAGAAAATGGCAGTACTTC.

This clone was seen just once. The CDR3 is CASSELRGENTEAFF. The CDR3 nucleotides read TGTGCCAGCAGTGAATTGCGGGGTGAGAACACTGAAGCTTTCTTT. The V call is TRBV2, the J call TRBJ1-1; no reliable D call. This CDR3 has 15 amino acids. V shed 2 bases and J shed 1 base, with 11 bases lying between them. CDR1 SNHLY and CDR2 FYNNEI come from the germline V gene.

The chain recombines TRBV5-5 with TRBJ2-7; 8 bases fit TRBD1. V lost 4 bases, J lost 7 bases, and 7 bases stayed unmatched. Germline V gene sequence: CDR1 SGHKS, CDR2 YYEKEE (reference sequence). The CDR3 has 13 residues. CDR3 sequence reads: CASSPDRGWEQYF. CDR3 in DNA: TGTGCCAGCAGCCCAGACAGGGGATGGGAGCAGTACTTC.

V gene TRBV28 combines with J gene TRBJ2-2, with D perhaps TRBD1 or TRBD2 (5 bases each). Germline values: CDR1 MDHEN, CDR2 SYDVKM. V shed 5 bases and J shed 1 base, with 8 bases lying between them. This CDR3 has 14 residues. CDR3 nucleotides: TGTGCCAGCAGTGGGACCGAGAACACCGGGGAGCTGTTTTTT. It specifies CASSGTENTGELFF.

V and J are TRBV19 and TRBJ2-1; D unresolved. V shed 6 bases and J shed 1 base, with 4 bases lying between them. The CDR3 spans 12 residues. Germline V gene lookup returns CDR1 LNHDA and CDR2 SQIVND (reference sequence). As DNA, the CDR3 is TGTGCCAGTAGCTGGTCCTACAATGAGCAGTTCTTC. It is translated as CASSWSYNEQFF.

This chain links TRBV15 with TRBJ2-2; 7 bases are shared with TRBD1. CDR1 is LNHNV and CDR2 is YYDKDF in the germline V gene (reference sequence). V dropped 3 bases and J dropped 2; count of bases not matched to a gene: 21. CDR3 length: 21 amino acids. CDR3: CATSRLGAPGQSKGNTGELFF. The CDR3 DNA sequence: TGTGCCACCAGCAGGCTGGGCGCTCCGGGACAGTCAAAGGGAAACACCGGGGAGCTGTTTTTT.

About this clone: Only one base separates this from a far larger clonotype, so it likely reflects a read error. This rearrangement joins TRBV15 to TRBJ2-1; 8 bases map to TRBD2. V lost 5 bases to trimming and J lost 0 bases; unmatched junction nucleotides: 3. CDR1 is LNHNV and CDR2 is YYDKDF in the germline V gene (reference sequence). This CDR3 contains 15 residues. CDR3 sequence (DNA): TGTGCCACCAGCGGGACTAGGGGCTCCTACAATGAGCAGTTCTTC. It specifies CATSGTRGSYNEQFF.

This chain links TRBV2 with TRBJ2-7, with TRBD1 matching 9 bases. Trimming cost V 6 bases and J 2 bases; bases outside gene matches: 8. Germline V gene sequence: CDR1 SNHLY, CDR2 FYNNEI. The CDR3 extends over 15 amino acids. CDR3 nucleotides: TGTGCCAGCAGCGATACCGGGACAGGGCCCTACGAGCAGTACTTC. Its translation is CASSDTGTGPYEQYF.

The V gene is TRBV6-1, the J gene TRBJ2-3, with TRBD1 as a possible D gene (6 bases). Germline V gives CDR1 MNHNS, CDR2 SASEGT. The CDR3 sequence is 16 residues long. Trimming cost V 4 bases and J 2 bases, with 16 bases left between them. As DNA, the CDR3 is TGTGCCAGCAGTGCGTGGGCGCAGGGGTACACAGATACGCAGTATTTT. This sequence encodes CASSAWAQGYTDTQYF.

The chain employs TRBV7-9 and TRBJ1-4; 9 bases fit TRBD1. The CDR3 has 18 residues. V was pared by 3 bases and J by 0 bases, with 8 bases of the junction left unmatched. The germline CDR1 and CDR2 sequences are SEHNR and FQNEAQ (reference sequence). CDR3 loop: CASSLTGTGRATNEKLFF. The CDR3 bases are TGTGCCAGCAGCTTGACCGGGACAGGGCGTGCAACTAATGAAAAACTGTTTTTT.

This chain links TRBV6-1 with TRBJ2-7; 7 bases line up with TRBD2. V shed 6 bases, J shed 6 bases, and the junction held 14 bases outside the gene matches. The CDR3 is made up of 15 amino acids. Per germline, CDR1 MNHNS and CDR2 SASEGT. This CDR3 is CASSVSGKPAAEQYF. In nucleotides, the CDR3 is TGTGCCAGCAGCGTCAGCGGGAAGCCCGCGGCCGAGCAGTACTTC.

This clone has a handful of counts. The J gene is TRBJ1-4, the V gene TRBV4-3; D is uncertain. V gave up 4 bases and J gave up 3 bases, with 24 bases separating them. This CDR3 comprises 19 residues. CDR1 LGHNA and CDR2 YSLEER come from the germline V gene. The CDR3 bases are TGCGCCAGCAGCCCCTTACCCGGAGGGCCTCTTGCTGCTAATGAAAAACTGTTTTTT. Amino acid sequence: CASSPLPGGPLAANEKLFF.

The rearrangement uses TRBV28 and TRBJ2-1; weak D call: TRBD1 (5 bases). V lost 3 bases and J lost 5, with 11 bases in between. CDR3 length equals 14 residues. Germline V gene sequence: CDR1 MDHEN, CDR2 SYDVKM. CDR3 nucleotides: TGTGCCAGCAGTTTGCCCCCAGGGAACAATGAGCAGTTCTTC. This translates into CASSLPPGNNEQFF.

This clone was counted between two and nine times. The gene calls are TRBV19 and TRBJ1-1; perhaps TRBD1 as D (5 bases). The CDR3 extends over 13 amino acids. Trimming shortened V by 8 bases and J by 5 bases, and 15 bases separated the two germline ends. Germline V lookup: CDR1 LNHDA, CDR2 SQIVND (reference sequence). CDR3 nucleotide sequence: TGTGCCAGTGGGGCCGGCAGGGAAACTGAAGCTTTCTTT. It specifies CASGAGRETEAFF.

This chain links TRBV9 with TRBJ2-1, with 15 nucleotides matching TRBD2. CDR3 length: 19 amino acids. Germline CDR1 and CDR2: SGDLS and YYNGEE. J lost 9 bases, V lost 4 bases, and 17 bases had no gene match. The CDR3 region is CASSLGTSGRRLAVIEQFF. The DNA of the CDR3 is TGTGCCAGCAGCCTTGGGACTAGCGGGAGGCGGTTGGCGGTTATTGAGCAGTTCTTC.

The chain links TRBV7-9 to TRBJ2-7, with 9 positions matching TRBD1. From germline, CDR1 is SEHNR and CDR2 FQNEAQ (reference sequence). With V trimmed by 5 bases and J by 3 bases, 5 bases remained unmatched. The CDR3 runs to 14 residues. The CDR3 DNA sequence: TGTGCCAGCAGCACCGGGACAGGGAACTACGAGCAGTACTTC. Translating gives CASSTGTGNYEQYF.

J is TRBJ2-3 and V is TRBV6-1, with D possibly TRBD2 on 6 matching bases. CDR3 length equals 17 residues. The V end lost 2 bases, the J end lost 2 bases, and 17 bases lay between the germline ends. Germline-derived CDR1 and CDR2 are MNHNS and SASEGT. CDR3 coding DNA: TGTGCCAGCAGTGAATACGGAGCGGGCGGGGACACAGATACGCAGTATTTT. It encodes CASSEYGAGGDTDTQYF.

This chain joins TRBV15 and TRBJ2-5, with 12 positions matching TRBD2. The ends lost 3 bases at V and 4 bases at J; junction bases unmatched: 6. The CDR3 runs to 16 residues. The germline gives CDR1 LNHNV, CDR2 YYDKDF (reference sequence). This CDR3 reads CATSRGSSGRAETQYF. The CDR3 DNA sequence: TGTGCCACCAGCAGGGGGTCTAGCGGGAGGGCAGAGACCCAGTACTTC. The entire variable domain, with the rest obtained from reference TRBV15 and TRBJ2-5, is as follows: DAMVIQNPRYQVTQFGKPVTLSCSQTLNHNVMYWYQQKSSQAPKLLFHYYDKDFNNEADTPDNFQSRRPNTSFCFLDIRSPGLGDTAMYLCATSRGSSGRAETQYFGPGTRLLVL.

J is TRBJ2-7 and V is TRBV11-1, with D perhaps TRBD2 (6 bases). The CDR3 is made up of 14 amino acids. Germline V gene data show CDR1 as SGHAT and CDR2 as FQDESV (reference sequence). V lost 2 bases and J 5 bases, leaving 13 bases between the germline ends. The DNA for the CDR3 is TGTGCCAGCAGCTTACCGGCGGGAAATAACGAGCAGTACTTC. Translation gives CASSLPAGNNEQYF.

CDR3 protein: CASSRGTSGYEQYF. CDR3 coding DNA: TGTGCCAGCAGCCGCGGGACTAGCGGATACGAGCAGTACTTC. The J gene is TRBJ2-7, the V gene TRBV2; 11 bases align to TRBD2. CDR3 size: 14 residues. V was clipped by 6 bases and J by 4 bases; unmatched bases: 5. From germline, CDR1 is SNHLY and CDR2 FYNNEI. Drawing the rest from reference TRBV2 and TRBJ2-7, the complete variable domain is EPEVTQTPSHQVTQMGQEVILRCVPISNHLYFYWYRQILGQKVEFLVSFYNNEISEKSEIFDDQFSVERPDGSNFTLKIRSTKLEDSAMYFCASSRGTSGYEQYFGPGTRLTVT.

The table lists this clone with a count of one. CDR3 bases: TGTGCCAGCAGCTCGGGCGGTAGCACAGATACGCAGTATTTT. It encodes CASSSGGSTDTQYF. The chain employs TRBV7-9 and TRBJ2-3; D is undetermined. The CDR3 covers 14 residues. Germline CDR1 and CDR2: SEHNR and FQNEAQ (reference sequence). V was shortened by 4 bases and J by 0 bases, with 8 bases between the two germline ends. Filled out from reference TRBV7-9 and TRBJ2-3, the complete variable domain reads DTGVSQNPRHKITKRGQNVTFRCDPISEHNRLYWYRQTLGQGPEFLTYFQNEAQLEKSRLLSDRFSAERPKGSFSTLEIQRTEQGDSAMYLCASSSGGSTDTQYFGPGTRLTVL.

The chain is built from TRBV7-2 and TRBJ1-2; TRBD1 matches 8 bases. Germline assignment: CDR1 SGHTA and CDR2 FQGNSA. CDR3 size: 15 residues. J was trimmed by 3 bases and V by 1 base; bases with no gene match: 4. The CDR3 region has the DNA TGTGCCAGCAGCTTAGGCAGGGGGCTGGACTATGGCTACACCTTC. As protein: CASSLGRGLDYGYTF.